This record concerns one T cell receptor beta chain sequence. Profiling relied on immunoSEQ multiplex PCR, and the TCRdb table lists in-frame clones only, not all of them. The profile shows about 2 million clones, about 94% of them singletons. This sample stems from a study of shared clonotypes between healthy human individuals. CD45RO-negative CD8 cells positively selected for CCR7 made up the naive population, which excluded terminally differentiated effector memory CD45RA+ cells. The CDR3 length is 13 residues. Trimming cost V 3 bases and J 2 bases, with 7 bases left between them. CDR1 is PRHDT, CDR2 FYEKMQ, per germline (reference sequence).

The TCR was taken from a young man in good health. This chain joins TRBV13 and TRBJ1-1; D remains unclear. The sequenced sample was naive CD8+ T cells sorted from blood. In nucleotides, the CDR3 is TGTGCCAGCAGCTTTAGGTCCAACACTGAAGCTTTCTTT. Translating gives CASSFRSNTEAFF. Complete variable domain (other parts from reference TRBV13 and TRBJ1-1): AAGVIQSPRHLIKEKRETATLKCYPIPRHDTVYWYQQGPGQDPQFLISFYEKMQSDKGSIPDRFSAQQFSDYHSELNMSSLELGDSALYFCASSFRSNTEAFFGQGTRLTVV.